These 24 T cell receptor beta chains were sequenced from one sample in a study of T cell responses to AZD1222 COVID-19 vaccine. Profiled with immunoSEQ multiplex PCR; TCRdb holds only in-frame clones, not every one. In the table there are roughly 120,000 clones, 85% to 95% of which are singletons. The sample was peripheral blood, taken on day 0 of AZD1222 vaccination. The receptors here all came from an adult in good health.

The chain uses TRBV6-5 and TRBJ1-4; TRBD1 might be the D (5 bases). The CDR3 loop spans 14 amino acids. With 5 bases removed from V and 6 bases from J, the gap between germline ends came to 13 bases. Germline CDR1 reads MNHEY; CDR2 reads SVGAGI. CDR3 DNA sequence: TGTGCCAGCAGTCCCAGGGATGGGTATGAAAAACTGTTTTTT. Amino acids: CASSPRDGYEKLFF.

This chain links TRBV28 with TRBJ2-3; 8 bases agree with TRBD1. CDR1 and CDR2 from the germline V gene are MDHEN and SYDVKM. V was pared by 5 bases and J by 5 bases, with 3 bases of the junction left unmatched. This CDR3 spans 13 amino acids. The CDR3 DNA sequence: TGTGCCAGCAGTCCAGGGGGCCTAGATACGCAGTATTTT. Translation: CASSPGGLDTQYF.

This clone was recorded once. The chain employs TRBV2 and TRBJ1-1, with D possibly TRBD1 on 5 matching bases. Germline-derived CDR1 and CDR2 are SNHLY and FYNNEI. V was pared by 5 bases and J by 4 bases, with 8 bases between. This CDR3 spans 12 amino acids. CDR3 nucleotides: TGTGCCAGCAGTCCAGGGAGCACTGAAGCTTTCTTT. The encoded protein is CASSPGSTEAFF.

The rearrangement links TRBV6-5 to TRBJ2-7; 10 nucleotides line up with TRBD1. V shed 4 bases, J shed 3 bases, and the junction held 3 bases outside the gene matches. Germline lookup yields CDR1 MNHEY and CDR2 SVGAGI. The CDR3 totals 14 residues. Here the CDR3 reads CASSSGQGFYEQYF. CDR3 nucleotides: TGTGCCAGCAGTTCGGGACAGGGGTTCTACGAGCAGTACTTC.

The V call is TRBV19, the J call TRBJ2-1, with 7 bases lining up with TRBD1. Trimming at V came to 6 bases and at J to 10 bases, leaving 6 bases not matched to a gene. The germline V gene encodes CDR1 LNHDA and CDR2 SQIVND (reference sequence). CDR3 length: 12 residues. CDR3 DNA sequence: TGTGCCAGTAGCCTTACAGGGGAGGAGCAGTTCTTC. Translated, it gives CASSLTGEEQFF.

A remark on this clone: Other nucleotide sequences in the sample specify the same CDR3. The rearrangement joins TRBV5-1 to TRBJ2-2; 7 nucleotides agree with TRBD1. Losses at the gene ends were 5 bases for V and 4 bases for J; bases not matched to a gene: 5. CDR3 length: 14 residues. CDR1 SGHRS and CDR2 YFSETQ come from the germline V gene. The DNA for the CDR3 is TGCGCCAGCAGTCGACAGGGAATCACCGGGGAGCTGTTTTTT. Residues: CASSRQGITGELFF.

This chain uses TRBV7-2 with TRBJ2-7, with D perhaps matching TRBD2 (6 bases). Germline CDR1 and CDR2: SGHTA and FQGNSA. V lost 8 bases and J 2 bases, leaving 16 bases between the germline ends. CDR3 length equals 14 residues. The CDR3 bases are TGTGCCAGCTCTGGGACTTACGAAACCTACGAGCAGTACTTC. Translation: CASSGTYETYEQYF.

V usage is TRBV11-3 and J usage is TRBJ2-1, with 7 nucleotides matching TRBD2. This CDR3 is 15 amino acids long. Germline V CDR1 and CDR2: SGHNT, YENEEA. Losses at the gene ends were 3 bases for V and 4 bases for J; bases not matched to a gene: 6. The CDR3: CASSLTSLPYNEQFF. The CDR3 region has the DNA TGTGCCAGCAGCTTGACTAGCTTACCTTACAATGAGCAGTTCTTC.

This chain joins TRBV30 and TRBJ1-6; D gene ambiguous. The germline V and J ends were trimmed by 2 bases and 9 bases, with 2 bases remaining between them. Germline V lookup: CDR1 GTSNPN, CDR2 SVGIG (reference sequence). The CDR3 totals 10 residues. The CDR3 DNA is TGTGCCTGGAGTTCTTCACCCCTCCACTTT. This codes for CAWSSSPLHF.

The J gene is TRBJ1-1, the V gene TRBV28; D call uncertain. Germline assignment: CDR1 MDHEN and CDR2 SYDVKM. This CDR3 has 11 amino acids. Trimming removed 6 bases from V and 5 bases from J, with 7 bases in between. The CDR3 reads CASRSPTEAFF. The DNA of the CDR3 is TGTGCCAGCAGGTCACCGACTGAAGCTTTCTTT.

This chain uses TRBV3-1 (or the pseudogene TRBV3-2) with TRBJ2-2; the match to TRBD2 covers 8 bases. The ends lost 3 bases at V and 0 bases at J; junction bases unmatched: 3. The CDR3 is made up of 16 amino acids. Germline values: CDR1 LGHDT, CDR2 YNNKEL (reference sequence). CDR3 sequence reads: CASSHKRGPNTGELFF. DNA for the CDR3: TGTGCCAGCAGCCACAAGCGGGGGCCGAACACCGGGGAGCTGTTTTTT.

The rearrangement links TRBV2 to TRBJ1-2; possible D gene TRBD1, 6 bases. The length of the CDR3 is 13 residues. The V end lost 6 bases, the J end lost 4 bases, and 12 bases lay between the germline ends. Looked up from germline, CDR1 is SNHLY and CDR2 is FYNNEI. DNA for the CDR3: TGTGCCAGCAGGGCAGGGGAGTCCTATGGCTACACCTTC. It yields the protein CASRAGESYGYTF.

CDR3 sequence (DNA): TGTGCCAGCAGGGACAGGGGCAGCTCCTATAATTCACCCCTCCACTTT. This encodes CASRDRGSSYNSPLHF. The chain uses TRBV2 and TRBJ1-6, with 9 bases matching TRBD1. The CDR3 extends over 16 amino acids. The germline gives CDR1 SNHLY, CDR2 FYNNEI. V was pared by 6 bases and J by 0 bases, with 3 bases of the junction left unmatched.

CDR3 nucleotides: TGCGCCAGCAGCCCACTTCGACAGTCCACTGAAGCTTTCTTT. It yields the protein CASSPLRQSTEAFF. This chain uses TRBV5-1 with TRBJ1-1; tentatively, D is TRBD1 (5 bases). CDR3 length: 14 amino acids. Germline V gives CDR1 SGHRS, CDR2 YFSETQ. V was pared by 4 bases and J by 4 bases, with 14 bases between. Full variable domain (rest looked up from reference TRBV5-1 and TRBJ1-1): KAGVTQTPRYLIKTRGQQVTLSCSPISGHRSVSWYQQTPGQGLQFLFEYFSETQRNKGNFPGRFSGRQFSNSRSEMNVSTLELGDSALYLCASSPLRQSTEAFFGQGTRLTVV.

V is TRBV5-4 and J is TRBJ1-2; tentative D call: TRBD1 (5 bases). Trimming took off 7 bases at V and 0 bases at J, with 7 bases between the two ends. The CDR3 runs to 12 residues. Per the germline V gene, CDR1 is SGHNT and CDR2 is YYREEE (reference sequence). The CDR3 is CASGGANYGYTF. In DNA, the CDR3 is TGTGCCAGCGGAGGGGCTAACTATGGCTACACCTTC.

This chain uses TRBV3-1 (or the pseudogene TRBV3-2) with TRBJ1-2; possible D gene TRBD1, 6 bases. Germline assignment: CDR1 LGHDT and CDR2 YNNKEL (reference sequence). V shed 6 bases and J shed 8 bases, with 16 bases lying between them. The CDR3 contains 13 residues. The CDR3 region is CASSLPYRAGYTF. CDR3 sequence (DNA): TGTGCCAGCAGTCTCCCGTACAGGGCGGGCTACACCTTC.

Here the CDR3 reads CASSLRVAGVAYEQYF. In DNA form, the CDR3 reads TGCGCCAGCAGCTTGCGGGTCGCGGGGGTAGCCTACGAGCAGTACTTC. This rearrangement joins TRBV5-1 to TRBJ2-7; TRBD2 matches at 7 bases. The V gene's germline CDR1 is SGHRS and CDR2 YFSETQ. The CDR3 spans 16 residues. V shed 1 base and J 2 bases; nucleotides not matched to a gene: 9.

This chain uses TRBV19 with TRBJ2-7; 8 bases are shared with TRBD1. CDR1 LNHDA and CDR2 SQIVND come from the germline V gene (reference sequence). After removal of 10 bases from V and 6 bases from J, the junction contained 20 bases not matched to a gene. CDR3 length: 16 residues. CDR3 nucleotide sequence: TGTGCCACTTCAGAGGGCCCCAGTCGACAGGGGCCCGAGCAGTACTTC. This translates into CATSEGPSRQGPEQYF.

The chain employs TRBV7-6 and TRBJ1-5; no clear D. V was cut by 6 bases and J by 2 bases, with 8 bases left in between. The CDR3 has 13 amino acids. From germline, CDR1 is SGHVS and CDR2 FNYEAQ. CDR3 protein: CASSPQGNQPQHF. CDR3 DNA: TGTGCCAGCAGTCCGCAGGGCAATCAGCCCCAGCATTTT.

This sequence joins TRBV6-2 or TRBV6-3 and TRBJ1-4; a possible D gene is TRBD1 (5 bases). Looked up from germline, CDR1 is MNHEY and CDR2 is SVGEGT. This CDR3 is built from 14 residues. Trimming removed 5 bases from V and 7 bases from J, with 14 bases in between. The CDR3 region is CASSRGGRSEKLFF. Written as DNA, the CDR3 is TGTGCCAGCAGTCGGGGGGGACGGTCTGAAAAACTGTTTTTT.

CDR3 nucleotide sequence: TGTGCCAGCAGCTTAGTGACGAACACTGAAGCTTTCTTT. As protein: CASSLVTNTEAFF. The V gene is TRBV7-8, the J gene TRBJ1-1; D ambiguous. Germline V gene lookup returns CDR1 SGHVS and CDR2 FQNEAQ. The CDR3 consists of 13 residues. V gave up 1 base and J gave up 1 base, with 4 bases separating them.

This sequence joins TRBV28 and TRBJ1-3; D is undetermined. The CDR3 covers 14 residues. Deletions cut 5 bases from V and 0 bases from J, with 8 bases between. Germline V gene sequence: CDR1 MDHEN, CDR2 SYDVKM. CDR3 coding DNA: TGTGCCAGCAGTACTCCACGCTCTGGAAACACCATATATTTT. As protein: CASSTPRSGNTIYF.

This chain uses TRBV11-2 with TRBJ2-7; 7 bases line up with TRBD2. The germline V gene encodes CDR1 SGHAT and CDR2 FQNNGV. Trimming removed 11 bases from V and 5 bases from J; junction bases left unmatched: 9. The CDR3 loop spans 12 amino acids. Written as DNA, the CDR3 is TGTGCCTCCCGAGGGACTACCCACGAGCAGTACTTC. Translated: CASRGTTHEQYF.

The genes are TRBV10-1 and TRBJ2-7; D is perhaps TRBD1 (6 bases). The CDR3 runs to 16 residues. The germline V and J ends were trimmed by 6 bases and 5 bases, with 23 bases remaining between them. The germline V gene has CDR1 WNHNN and CDR2 SYGVQD (reference sequence). CDR3 loop: CASRGASRSTTDEQYF. DNA for the CDR3: TGCGCCAGCAGGGGGGCCTCAAGAAGTACTACTGACGAGCAGTACTTC.